Sequencing of this T cell receptor (beta chain) was carried out in a study of blood T cell repertoires in COVID-19 (dated by TCRdb to the early 2020s). About the full investigation: The collaborator samples originated in the United States, Italy and Spain and spanned the acute and convalescent phases of COVID-19. The material from the prospective study consisted of cDNA or gDNA derived from T cells, B-cell-depleted T cells, or PBMCs. Subjects who had been exposed to COVID-19, were actively infected with it, or had recovered from it provided the deeply sampled blood TCRbeta repertoires that made up the dataset. The repertoires were released in a freely available public database intended as a resource for research on the immune response to SARS-CoV-2. Samples came from the ongoing ImmuneRACE study (first 160 participants) plus 1,254 subjects from 6 global collaborators. A de-identified subject ID, COVID-19 status, age in years and sex were almost always included in the sample metadata. HLA class I and class II types, where available, came from metadata supplied by the sample provider rather than from assay-based typing.

To note about this clone: Its antigen is still unknown. No base qualities exist here, and no much larger clone lies one base off it.

Beyond this particular receptor, the publication reports: The quantity of clinical and demographic metadata differed by source and by participant and was supplied without curation.

TCRbeta CDR3 regions were amplified from genomic DNA using the immunoSEQ Assay, a bias-controlled multiplex PCR. The authors processed their data as follows. Within the assay, amplification of reference gene primers was used to estimate how many nucleated cells each sample contained. Sequence reads were collapsed and filtered to measure the absolute abundance of every unique TCRbeta CDR3 rearrangement. For each sample, productive Simpson clonality was calculated as the square root of Simpson's diversity index across productive rearrangements. As stored in TCRdb, this immuneACCESS dataset retains in-frame rearrangements with V and J assigned. A fraction of the clones does not appear; measured against another copy, unresolved V genes explain less than half of the discrepancy, and the remainder lacks a known reason. V and J calls and clone size are those listed in that table; D and trimming were worked out from the DNA. This sample gives about 180,000 clones in total; approximately 89% of them show up just once. Jointly, the top ten make up 4% to 5% of the sample.

Each collaborating institution followed its own protocols to collect whole blood in K2EDTA tubes. For TCRbeta analysis, collaborators shipped samples in one of three forms: frozen whole blood, isolated PBMCs, or DNA extracted from either of those sample types. The material sequenced was peripheral blood. The sequence was obtained from a woman in her thirties with acute or convalescent COVID-19.

The bases are TGTGCCAGCAACCTAGCGGCTAGCACAGATACGCAGTATTTT. Translated, this is CASNLAASTDTQYF. The rearrangement joined TRBV6-5 to TRBJ2-3, with 7 junctional bases fitting TRBD2. Looking up the germline V gene yields CDR1 MNHEY and CDR2 SVGAGI. The CDR3 goes from the cysteine to the phenylalanine over 14 residues. Here the CDR3 DNA is all that survives: 42 bases in frame from base 1. Here V drops 7 bases and J drops 0 bases, and the junction holds 4 bases not matched to any gene.